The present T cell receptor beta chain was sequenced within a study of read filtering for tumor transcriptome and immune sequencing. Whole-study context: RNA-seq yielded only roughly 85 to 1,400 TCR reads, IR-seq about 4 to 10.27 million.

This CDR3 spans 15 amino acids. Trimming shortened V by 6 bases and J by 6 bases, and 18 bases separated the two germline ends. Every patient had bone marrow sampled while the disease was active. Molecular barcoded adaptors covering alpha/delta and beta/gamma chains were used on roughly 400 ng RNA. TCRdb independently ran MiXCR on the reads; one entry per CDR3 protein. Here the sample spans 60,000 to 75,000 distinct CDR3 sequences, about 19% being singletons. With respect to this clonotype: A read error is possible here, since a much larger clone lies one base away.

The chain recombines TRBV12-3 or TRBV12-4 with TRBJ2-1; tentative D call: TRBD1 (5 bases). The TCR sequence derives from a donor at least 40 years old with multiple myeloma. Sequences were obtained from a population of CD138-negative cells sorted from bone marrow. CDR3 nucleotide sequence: TGTGCCAGCAGGCACAAGGGGTCCATCTCCAATGAGCAGTTCTTC. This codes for CASRHKGSISNEQFF.